Described below is a single TCR beta chain sequence and its context. Germline CDR1 reads SGHTS; CDR2 reads YDEGEE. This CDR3 contains 20 residues. The V and J ends lost 0 bases and 0 bases, in that order; junction bases with no gene match: 13. A constant-region primer primed TCR beta cDNA synthesis from roughly 510 ng of total RNA. Nested multiplex PCR, run for three rounds with slightly modified ARM-PCR, yielded TCR beta libraries. Running roughly 10 cycles apiece, the first two PCR rounds relied on TRBV1-TRBV30 forward primers together with a C-beta reverse primer. TCRdb passed the multiplex PCR reads through MiXCR, listing each CDR3 protein once. In the table there are around 81,000 distinct CDR3 sequences, 71% of which are singletons. The sample is drawn from a study of tumor-infiltrating lymphocytes in primary liver carcinoma. Co-extracted RNA and DNA came from approximately 20-30 mg of unsorted bulk tissue.

J is TRBJ1-5 and V is TRBV5-8; 9 nucleotides agree with TRBD1. The sequenced material came from liver tumor tissue from sampling region 4. Described subset: tumor region T4, right-lateral pole. This sequence originates from a woman aged 55-69 years with primary liver carcinoma and hepatitis B virus infection. The CDR3 bases are TGTGCCAGCAGCTTGGCCCCTACCGACAGGGGGTGCCTTAGCAATCAGCCCCAGCATTTT. Translating it yields CASSLAPTDRGCLSNQPQHF.